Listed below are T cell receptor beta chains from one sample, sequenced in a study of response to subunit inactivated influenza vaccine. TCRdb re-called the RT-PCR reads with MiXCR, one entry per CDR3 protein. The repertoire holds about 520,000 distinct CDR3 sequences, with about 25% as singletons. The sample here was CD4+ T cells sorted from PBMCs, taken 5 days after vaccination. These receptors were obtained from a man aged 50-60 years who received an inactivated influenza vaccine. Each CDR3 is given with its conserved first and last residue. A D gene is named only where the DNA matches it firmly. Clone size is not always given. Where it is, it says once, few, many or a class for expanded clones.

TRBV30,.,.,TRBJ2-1,CAWSRTQFF,TGTGCCTGGAGCCGGACGCAGTTCTTC
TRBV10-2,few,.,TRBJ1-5,CASTRGDSNQPQHF,TGCGCCAGCACTCGGGGGGATAGCAATCAGCCCCAGCATTTT
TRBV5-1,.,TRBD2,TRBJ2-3,CASSLDVAGGNTQYF,TGCGCCAGCAGCTTGGATGTAGCGGGAGGAAATACGCAGTATTTT
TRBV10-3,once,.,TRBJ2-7,CAISRDRNYEQYF,TGTGCCATCAGCCGGGACCGAAACTACGAGCAGTACTTC
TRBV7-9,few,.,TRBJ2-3,CASSRPFRDPADTQYF,TGTGCCAGCAGTCGCCCCTTCAGGGATCCGGCAGATACGCAGTATTTT
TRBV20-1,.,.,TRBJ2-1,CSARRPTGNEQFF,TGCAGTGCTAGAAGGCCTACGGGGAATGAGCAGTTCTTC
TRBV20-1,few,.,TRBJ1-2,CSARDYGRGSPGYTF,TGCAGTGCTAGAGATTACGGTCGGGGGAGTCCAGGCTACACCTTC
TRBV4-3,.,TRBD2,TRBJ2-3,CASSQVAGGVRVTDTQYF,TGCGCCAGCAGCCAAGTAGCGGGGGGCGTACGGGTCACAGATACGCAGTATTTT
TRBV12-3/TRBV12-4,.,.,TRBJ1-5,CASSLSGEGNQPQHF,TGTGCCAGCAGTTTATCTGGGGAGGGGAATCAGCCCCAGCATTTT
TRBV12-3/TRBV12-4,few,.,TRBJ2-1,CASSLSAGIKEQFF,TGTGCCAGCAGTTTAAGCGCGGGAATAAAGGAGCAGTTCTTC
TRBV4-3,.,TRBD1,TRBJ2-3,CASSQEDRQGDTQYF,TGCGCCAGCAGCCAAGAGGACAGGCAGGGGGATACGCAGTATTTT
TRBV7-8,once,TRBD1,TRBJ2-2,CASSLEGGRAGELFF,TGTGCCAGCAGCTTAGAAGGGGGCCGGGCCGGGGAGCTGTTTTTT
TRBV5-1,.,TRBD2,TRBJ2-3,CASHTAGLAGSTDTQYF,TGCGCCAGCCACACGGCGGGACTAGCGGGAAGCACAGATACGCAGTATTTT